This passage covers 6 T cell receptor beta chains from one sample sequenced in a study of cytomegalovirus exposure and HLA in healthy donors. Assay used: immunoSEQ multiplex PCR; TCRdb lists only in-frame clones, some missing. This sample has under 65,000 clones, with roughly 89% found just once. The specimen was PBMCs. Receptor source: a woman aged 18-29 years in good health and CMV-seropositive.

The chain recombines TRBV30 with TRBJ1-3; D call uncertain. Between the trimmed V and J ends, which lost 1 base and 0 bases, there was a span of 10 bases. The CDR3 is 15 amino acids. CDR1 and CDR2 from the germline V gene are GTSNPN and SVGIG (reference sequence). In DNA form, the CDR3 reads TGTGCCTGGAGTGGGACGGGGTACTCTGGAAACACCATATATTTT. This sequence encodes CAWSGTGYSGNTIYF.

This chain joins TRBV28 and TRBJ2-7; TRBD1 matches 7 bases. CDR1 and CDR2 from the germline V gene are MDHEN and SYDVKM. V shed 1 base, J shed 4 bases, and the junction held 7 bases outside the gene matches. The CDR3 consists of 15 residues. The CDR3 region is CASSLSTGWSYEQYF. The CDR3 region has the DNA TGTGCCAGCAGTTTATCGACAGGGTGGTCGTACGAGCAGTACTTC.

J is TRBJ2-1 and V is TRBV2; 11 bases map to TRBD1. V trimming: 6 bases; J trimming: 6 bases; junction bases outside the gene matches: 7. CDR3 length: 15 amino acids. In germline, CDR1 is SNHLY, CDR2 FYNNEI. CDR3 residues: CASRTDRGQANEQFF. The CDR3 DNA reads TGTGCCAGCAGGACGGACAGGGGGCAAGCCAATGAGCAGTTCTTC.

This clone was found once. This chain links TRBV19 with TRBJ2-7; 10 bases match TRBD2. CDR1 and CDR2 (germline): LNHDA, SQIVND (reference sequence). Trimming took 7 bases from V and 2 from J; bases not matched to a gene: 5. This CDR3 is 14 amino acids long. The CDR3, as DNA: TGTGCCAGTACCTGGACTAGCGGTACCTACGAGCAGTACTTC. Its protein product is CASTWTSGTYEQYF.

The gene calls are TRBV7-9 and TRBJ1-4; TRBD1 might be the D (6 bases). This CDR3 spans 15 amino acids. CDR1 SEHNR and CDR2 FQNEAQ come from the germline V gene (reference sequence). Trimming took off 2 bases at V and 5 bases at J, with 12 bases between the two ends. In nucleotides, the CDR3 is TGTGCCAGCAGCTTAAGAGCAGGGGCAAATGAAAAACTGTTTTTT. Translating it yields CASSLRAGANEKLFF.

This clone was observed once. The V and J genes are TRBV15 and TRBJ2-1; 7 bases are shared with TRBD1. Germline CDR1 is LNHNV and CDR2 is YYDKDF (reference sequence). V gave up 5 bases and J gave up 4 bases; unmatched junction bases: 5. There are 14 residues in the CDR3. CDR3 sequence (DNA): TGTGCCACCAGCTCCCGGACAGGATACAATGAGCAGTTCTTC. Translation: CATSSRTGYNEQFF.